Below are 23 T cell receptor beta chains sequenced from a single sample in a study of T cells in localized non-small cell lung cancer (dated by TCRdb to the early 2020s). Library method: the immunoSEQ multiplex PCR assay. TCRdb's version of the immuneACCESS table is confined to in-frame rearrangements and falls short of the full clone set. An unresolved V gene accounts for under half of the shortfall where checked; the remainder is of unknown origin. This sample has roughly 77,000 clones in its table, and more than 75% of those were observed once. The top ten hold 20% of the sample. Sequenced here: peripheral blood, sampled before any cancer treatment. Receptors were obtained from a woman aged 40-75 years with stage I squamous cell lung carcinoma.

The V gene is TRBV7-8, the J gene TRBJ1-5; tentatively, D is TRBD1 (6 bases). Between the trimmed V and J ends, which lost 5 bases and 3 bases, there was a span of 14 bases. The CDR3 consists of 15 residues. Germline V gene sequence: CDR1 SGHVS, CDR2 FQNEAQ. CDR3 residues: CASSPSTGNNQPQHF. The CDR3 DNA sequence: TGTGCCAGCAGCCCTTCGACAGGAAACAATCAGCCCCAGCATTTT.

This chain connects TRBV6-5 to TRBJ1-2; no definite D call. Looked up from germline, CDR1 is MNHEY and CDR2 is SVGAGI. This CDR3 comprises 14 residues. With 9 bases removed from V and 1 base from J, the gap between germline ends came to 15 bases. Here the CDR3 DNA reads TGTGCCAGTGCGGAGGGCACGAATAACTATGGCTACACCTTC. It yields the protein CASAEGTNNYGYTF.

This chain links TRBV9 with TRBJ2-7; TRBD1 is a possible D gene (6 bases). CDR1 and CDR2 from the germline V gene are SGDLS and YYNGEE. The CDR3 length is 16 residues. With 0 bases removed from V and 2 bases from J, the gap between germline ends came to 15 bases. The CDR3 region is CASSVAYGGGPYEQYF. CDR3 sequence (DNA): TGTGCCAGCAGCGTAGCGTATGGGGGCGGCCCCTACGAGCAGTACTTC.

V and J are TRBV7-8 and TRBJ1-5, with D maybe TRBD1 (5 bases). The CDR3 runs 14 residues. Germline assignment: CDR1 SGHVS and CDR2 FQNEAQ. V was pared by 1 base and J by 4 bases, with 8 bases between. The CDR3 DNA reads as TGTGCCAGCAGCTTAGGGGGCCCTAATCAGCCCCAGCATTTT. Translating gives CASSLGGPNQPQHF.

The chain links TRBV7-8 to TRBJ2-7; 11 bases line up with TRBD1. The CDR3 is 15 residues long. Germline CDR1 and CDR2: SGHVS and FQNEAQ. With V trimmed by 3 bases and J by 6 bases, 7 bases remained unmatched. Here the CDR3 reads CASSLDGTGGPEQYF. The CDR3 nucleotides are TGTGCCAGCAGCTTGGATGGGACAGGGGGTCCCGAGCAGTACTTC.

V is TRBV30 and J is TRBJ2-7; the D is unclear. CDR1 GTSNPN and CDR2 SVGIG come from the germline V gene (reference sequence). V lost 1 base and J lost 2, with 6 bases in between. This CDR3 contains 12 residues. CDR3 protein: CAWSELAYEQYF. In DNA, the CDR3 is TGTGCCTGGAGTGAGTTAGCCTACGAGCAGTACTTC.

This chain connects TRBV6-5 to TRBJ1-6; D remains unclear. The germline CDR1 and CDR2 sequences are MNHEY and SVGAGI. The length of the CDR3 is 15 residues. With 0 bases removed from V and 6 bases from J, the gap between germline ends came to 9 bases. CDR3 residues: CASSYSGSANSPLHF. CDR3 sequence (DNA): TGTGCCAGCAGTTACTCTGGGTCTGCTAATTCACCCCTCCACTTT.

V gene TRBV5-1 combines with J gene TRBJ1-5; D not resolved. The V end lost 2 bases, the J end lost 7 bases, and 10 bases lay between the germline ends. The V gene's germline CDR1 is SGHRS and CDR2 YFSETQ. This CDR3 has 13 amino acids. The CDR3: CASSFRGEQPQHF. In nucleotides, the CDR3 is TGCGCCAGCAGCTTCCGGGGAGAACAGCCCCAGCATTTT. Filled out from reference TRBV5-1 and TRBJ1-5, the complete variable domain reads KAGVTQTPRYLIKTRGQQVTLSCSPISGHRSVSWYQQTPGQGLQFLFEYFSETQRNKGNFPGRFSGRQFSNSRSEMNVSTLELGDSALYLCASSFRGEQPQHFGDGTRLSIL.

The chain couples TRBV7-2 to TRBJ1-2; the D gene is possibly TRBD1 (6 bases). Trimming left V 8 bases short and J 0 bases short, with 16 bases between. The CDR3 contains 15 residues. Germline lookup yields CDR1 SGHTA and CDR2 FQGNSA. The CDR3, as DNA: TGTGCCAGCGGACGGGGGCAGGGCCCTAACTATGGCTACACCTTC. Protein: CASGRGQGPNYGYTF.

V usage is TRBV5-5 and J usage is TRBJ1-2, with TRBD1 matching over 8 bases. Per the germline V gene, CDR1 is SGHKS and CDR2 is YYEKEE (reference sequence). V lost 4 bases to trimming and J lost 7 bases; unmatched junction nucleotides: 15. This CDR3 region has 16 residues. The CDR3 is CASSRTAGQEFGGYTF. CDR3 DNA: TGTGCCAGCAGCCGCACTGCGGGACAGGAGTTCGGTGGCTACACCTTC. The variable domain in full, with the rest retrieved from reference TRBV5-5 and TRBJ1-2, is DAGVTQSPTHLIKTRGQQVTLRCSPISGHKSVSWYQQVLGQGPQFIFQYYEKEERGRGNFPDRFSARQFPNYSSELNVNALLLGDSALYLCASSRTAGQEFGGYTFGSGTRLTVV.

The chain couples TRBV27 to TRBJ2-7; D is perhaps TRBD2 (5 bases). CDR1 and CDR2 from the germline V gene are MNHEY and SMNVEV (reference sequence). Trimming took 2 bases from V and 6 from J, leaving 11 bases between them. This CDR3 region has 13 residues. CDR3 residues: CASSLGLSSEQYF. CDR3 bases: TGTGCCAGCAGTTTAGGACTCTCCAGCGAGCAGTACTTC.

The chain joins TRBV5-4 to TRBJ1-1; D not certain. CDR3 length equals 12 residues. The V gene lost 6 bases and the J gene lost 4 bases, with 10 bases spanning the gap. Germline CDR1 and CDR2: SGHNT and YYREEE (reference sequence). This CDR3 is CASTGIGTEAFF. The CDR3 nucleotides read TGTGCCAGCACCGGAATCGGCACTGAAGCTTTCTTT.

This chain connects TRBV4-2 to TRBJ2-3; D uncertain. The germline V and J ends were trimmed by 3 bases and 2 bases, with 6 bases remaining between them. The V gene's germline CDR1 is LGHNA and CDR2 YNFKEQ. The CDR3 covers 13 residues. CDR3 protein: CASSHLDTDTQYF. In DNA, the CDR3 is TGTGCCAGCAGCCACCTAGACACAGATACGCAGTATTTT.

This chain joins TRBV2 and TRBJ1-2; D is uncertain. Trimming took off 3 bases at V and 4 bases at J, with 12 bases between the two ends. CDR3 length: 14 residues. CDR1 is SNHLY and CDR2 is FYNNEI in the germline V gene. CDR3 in DNA: TGTGCCAGCAGTGATTCGTCGGAAGGCTATGGCTACACCTTC. Its protein is CASSDSSEGYGYTF.

This clone was observed a single time. This chain joins TRBV18 and TRBJ1-2; maybe TRBD1 (5 bases). CDR3 length: 14 residues. Deletions cut 3 bases from V and 5 bases from J, with 13 bases between. The germline CDR1 and CDR2 sequences are KGHSH and LQKENI. DNA of the CDR3: TGTGCCAGCTCACCCAAAGGGGAAGGATATGGCTACACCTTC. It is translated as CASSPKGEGYGYTF.

V and J are TRBV20-1 and TRBJ2-7, with 7 bases identical to TRBD2. With V trimmed by 4 bases and J by 7 bases, 4 bases remained unmatched. Germline CDR1 DFQATT, CDR2 SNEGSKA (reference sequence). The CDR3 has 11 amino acids. The CDR3 coding sequence is TGCAGTGCTACGCTGGGACTAGAGCAGTACTTC. Protein: CSATLGLEQYF.

The chain carries TRBV6-5 and TRBJ1-6, with D possibly being TRBD1 (6 bases). The CDR3 has 15 residues. Germline lookup yields CDR1 MNHEY and CDR2 SVGAGI. Trimming shortened V by 4 bases and J by 8 bases, and 15 bases separated the two germline ends. The CDR3 region is CASSSGTTRDSPLHF. CDR3 DNA: TGTGCCAGCAGTTCTGGGACAACCAGGGATTCACCCCTCCACTTT.

The chain uses TRBV25-1 and TRBJ2-1; 12 bases agree with TRBD1. Germline assignment: CDR1 MGHDK and CDR2 SYGVNS. Losses at the gene ends were 5 bases for V and 8 bases for J; bases not matched to a gene: 10. The CDR3 contains 16 residues. The CDR3 DNA sequence: TGTGCCAGCAGTAAACCACCGGGACAGGGGGCCGATGAGCAGTTCTTC. This translates into CASSKPPGQGADEQFF.

This clone has just one count. The V gene is TRBV27, the J gene TRBJ2-2, with 12 bases matching TRBD2. This CDR3 region has 17 residues. Germline V lookup: CDR1 MNHEY, CDR2 SMNVEV (reference sequence). Unmatched junction bases numbered 6, after V lost 6 bases and J lost 1 base. This CDR3 reads CASRAGTSGLNTGELFF. The CDR3 DNA follows: TGTGCCAGCAGGGCCGGGACTAGCGGGTTGAACACCGGGGAGCTGTTTTTT.

This clone was seen only once. The chain combines TRBV18 with TRBJ1-1, with a possible D match to TRBD1 (5 bases). V gave up 2 bases and J gave up 0 bases, with 10 bases separating them. The germline gives CDR1 KGHSH, CDR2 LQKENI. The CDR3 length is 15 residues. The CDR3 protein is CASSPSRGLNTEAFF. As DNA, the CDR3 is TGTGCCAGCTCACCATCCCGGGGGTTGAACACTGAAGCTTTCTTT.

As regards this clone: One end of the junction fails to match germline, which may point to a read error. V is TRBV18 and J is TRBJ2-7; TRBD1 matches at 11 bases. The CDR3 is made up of 15 amino acids. Germline lookup yields CDR1 KGHSH and CDR2 LQKENI. The CDR3 spells CASSTPGQGAREQYF. The CDR3 region has the DNA TGTGCCAGCTCAACACCAGGACAGGGGGCTAGGGAGCAGTACTTC.

The chain links TRBV5-5 to TRBJ2-7; no clear D gene. Germline V gene data show CDR1 as SGHKS and CDR2 as YYEKEE (reference sequence). V was clipped by 4 bases and J by 3 bases, with 5 bases between them. The CDR3 loop spans 11 amino acids. The CDR3 DNA reads as TGTGCCAGCAGCAACTTCTACGAGCAGTACTTC. Its protein product is CASSNFYEQYF. The full variable domain, with the rest looked up from reference TRBV5-5 and TRBJ2-7, is DAGVTQSPTHLIKTRGQQVTLRCSPISGHKSVSWYQQVLGQGPQFIFQYYEKEERGRGNFPDRFSARQFPNYSSELNVNALLLGDSALYLCASSNFYEQYFGPGTRLTVT.

The rearrangement joins TRBV28 to TRBJ2-5; no definite D call. Germline CDR1 reads MDHEN; CDR2 reads SYDVKM. This CDR3 has 14 residues. The V end was cut by 2 bases, the J end by 1 base, with 8 bases between. Written as DNA, the CDR3 is TGTGCCAGCAGTTTAGCGGATCCCCAAGAGACCCAGTACTTC. Its protein product is CASSLADPQETQYF.